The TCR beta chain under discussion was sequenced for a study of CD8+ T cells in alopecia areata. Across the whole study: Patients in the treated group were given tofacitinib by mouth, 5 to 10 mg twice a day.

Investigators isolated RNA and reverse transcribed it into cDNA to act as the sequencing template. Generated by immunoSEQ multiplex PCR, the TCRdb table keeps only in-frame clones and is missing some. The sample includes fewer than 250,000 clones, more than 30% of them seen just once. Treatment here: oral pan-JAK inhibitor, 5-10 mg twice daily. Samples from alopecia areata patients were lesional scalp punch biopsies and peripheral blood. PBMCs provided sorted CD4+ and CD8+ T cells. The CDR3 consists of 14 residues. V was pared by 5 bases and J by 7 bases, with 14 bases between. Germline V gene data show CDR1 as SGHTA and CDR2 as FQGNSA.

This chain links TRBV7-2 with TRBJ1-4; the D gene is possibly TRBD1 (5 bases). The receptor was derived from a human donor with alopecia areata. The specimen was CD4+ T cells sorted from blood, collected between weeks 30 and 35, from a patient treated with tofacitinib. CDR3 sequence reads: CASSPRTRGEKLFF. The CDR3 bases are TGTGCCAGCAGCCCCCGGACACGGGGTGAAAAACTGTTTTTT.